This T cell receptor beta chain was retrieved from a study of Ad26.COV2.S vaccination and SARS-CoV-2 variants. Study summary: Administration of Ad26.COV2.S was intramuscular, either once or twice 56 days apart. Regarding the study as a whole: Spike-specific TCR breadth was greater after Ad26.COV2.S than placebo. Substantial post-vaccination breadth of spike-specific CD8+ and CD4+ T cell responses was reported.

Some clones are missing from TCRdb's copy, which holds only in-frame ones; the method was immunoSEQ multiplex PCR. The sample lists roughly 700,000 clones, roughly 90% occurring once. Treatment denoted: around 19 received Ad26.COV2.S at low or high dose, single or two shots; roughly five received placebo; per-sample allocation not given. Following the first vaccine or placebo injection, samples were taken on day 63. Boston hosted the donor, who was an adult aged 18-55 years. As for this clone: Its antigen is unidentified.

There are 10 residues in the CDR3. Trimming stripped 1 base from V and 6 bases from J, with 4 bases between. Germline values: CDR1 DFQATT, CDR2 SNEGSKA (reference sequence). This chain links TRBV20-1 with TRBJ2-7; D gene unclear. The source is a person between 18 and 60 years old who received the Ad26.COV2.S COVID-19 vaccine or a placebo. The sequencing here drew on peripheral blood, taken in a trial of Ad26.COV2.S vaccine versus placebo. In nucleotides, the CDR3 is TGCAGTGCTAGAGTCCCCGAGCAGTACTTC. It specifies CSARVPEQYF.